This entry lists 6 T cell receptor beta chains sequenced from one sample in a study of blood T cell repertoires in COVID-19. TCRdb keeps only in-frame clones here, not all; method: immunoSEQ multiplex PCR. The sample lists 55,000 to 85,000 clones; 81% were seen once. The sequenced sample consisted of peripheral blood. The receptors shown here come from a woman between 65 and 79 years old with acute or convalescent COVID-19.

The sample holds a few counts of this clone. The chain couples TRBV7-2 to TRBJ2-7; TRBD1 agrees at 7 bases. CDR3 length: 14 amino acids. In germline, CDR1 is SGHTA, CDR2 FQGNSA. The junction had 9 bases not matched to a gene; V was cut back by 4 bases and J by 6 bases. CDR3 residues: CASSSTDTGVEQYF. Here the CDR3 DNA reads TGTGCCAGCAGCTCGACGGATACAGGGGTCGAGCAGTACTTC.

The chain recombines TRBV20-1 with TRBJ2-3, with D tentatively TRBD1 (6 bases). The CDR3 loop spans 14 amino acids. With 3 bases removed from V and 1 base from J, the gap between germline ends came to 11 bases. The germline V gene has CDR1 DFQATT and CDR2 SNEGSKA (reference sequence). For the CDR3, the DNA is TGCAGTGCTAGTCTGGACAGCGGCACAGATACGCAGTATTTT. This sequence encodes CSASLDSGTDTQYF.

This chain joins TRBV27 and TRBJ2-5; TRBD1 matches 9 bases. Germline-derived CDR1 and CDR2 are MNHEY and SMNVEV (reference sequence). V lost 3 bases and J lost 0; bases outside the gene matches: 14. The CDR3 is 19 amino acids. The DNA for the CDR3 is TGTGCCAGCAGTTTCGTGACAGGGGGTCATCGCGGGTACCAAGAGACCCAGTACTTC. Residues: CASSFVTGGHRGYQETQYF.

The V call is TRBV28, the J call TRBJ1-1; 7 bases are a match to TRBD1. CDR1 and CDR2 (germline): MDHEN, SYDVKM. The CDR3 consists of 14 residues. V dropped 6 bases and J dropped 7; count of bases not matched to a gene: 11. This chain's CDR3 is CASSLLQGKDEAFF. DNA of the CDR3: TGTGCCAGCAGCCTCCTACAGGGGAAGGATGAAGCTTTCTTT.

V and J are TRBV3-1 (or the pseudogene TRBV3-2) and TRBJ2-7, with TRBD1 as a possible D gene (5 bases). Trimming removed 5 bases at V and 8 bases at J, with 13 bases between. In germline, CDR1 is LGHDT, CDR2 YNNKEL (reference sequence). The CDR3 has 12 residues. CDR3 in amino acids: CASSSPGFKQYF. In DNA form, the CDR3 reads TGTGCCAGCAGCTCCCCAGGGTTCAAGCAGTACTTC.

The CDR3 region is CASSYGRTASYEQYF. CDR3 bases: TGTGCCAGCAGTTACGGGCGGACAGCCTCCTACGAGCAGTACTTC. V and J are TRBV6-5 and TRBJ2-7; possible D gene TRBD1, 6 bases. Germline CDR1 is MNHEY and CDR2 is SVGAGI. V shed 2 bases and J shed 0 bases, with 11 bases lying between them. CDR3 length: 15 amino acids.